The TCR beta chain described here comes from a study of shared clonotypes between healthy human individuals. Study outcomes and limitations: On the whole, naive subsets had larger estimated richness than memory subsets had.

V dropped 2 bases and J dropped 9; count of bases not matched to a gene: 13. In germline, CDR1 is SGHAT, CDR2 FQNNGV. The CDR3 loop spans 17 amino acids. A word on this clone: Its specificity is unknown.

Assay: immunoSEQ multiplex PCR; the TCRdb copy retains only in-frame clones and omits some. The repertoire consists of about 1.5 million clones, with about 96% occurring once and the leading ten covering approximately 1.1%. The study drew all its donors from Caucasian adults living in Nashville, Tennessee. This TCR came from a man aged 30-40 years in good health. What was sequenced was naive CD4+ T cells sorted from blood. Subset denoted: CD45RA+ positively selected. The chain joins TRBV11-2 to TRBJ2-1, with 10 bases fitting TRBD1. CDR3 bases: TGTGCCAGCAGCTTATTCGTCGGGACAGGGGTTGATGGTGAGCAGTTCTTC. Translated, it gives CASSLFVGTGVDGEQFF.